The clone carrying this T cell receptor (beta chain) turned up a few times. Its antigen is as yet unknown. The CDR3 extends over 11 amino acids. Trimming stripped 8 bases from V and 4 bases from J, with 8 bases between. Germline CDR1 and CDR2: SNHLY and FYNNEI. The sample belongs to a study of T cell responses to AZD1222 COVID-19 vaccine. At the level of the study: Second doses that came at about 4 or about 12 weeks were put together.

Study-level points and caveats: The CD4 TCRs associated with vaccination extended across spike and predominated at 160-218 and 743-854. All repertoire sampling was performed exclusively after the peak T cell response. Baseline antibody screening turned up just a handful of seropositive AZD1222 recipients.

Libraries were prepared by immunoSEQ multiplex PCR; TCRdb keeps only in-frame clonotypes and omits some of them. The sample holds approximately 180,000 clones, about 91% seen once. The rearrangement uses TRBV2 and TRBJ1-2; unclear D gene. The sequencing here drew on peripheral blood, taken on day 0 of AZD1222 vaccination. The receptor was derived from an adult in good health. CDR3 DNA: TGTGCCAGCGATATCAGCTATGGCTACACCTTC. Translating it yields CASDISYGYTF. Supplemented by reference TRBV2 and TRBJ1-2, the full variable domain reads EPEVTQTPSHQVTQMGQEVILRCVPISNHLYFYWYRQILGQKVEFLVSFYNNEISEKSEIFDDQFSVERPDGSNFTLKIRSTKLEDSAMYFCASDISYGYTFGSGTRLTVV.